The clone carrying this T cell receptor beta chain was seen a few times. Its cognate antigen is unknown. TCRdb re-processed the PCR reads through MiXCR. Of tens of thousands of clones listed, 15% to 20% are singletons. Treatment of any kind had been given to no patient before thyroid surgery. This entry belongs to a study of metastatic and nonmetastatic thyroid tumors. Study results and limitations: It was reported that TCR beta diversity was significantly higher in malignant thyroid tumors than benign nodules, in blood and tumor.

This CDR3 region has 14 residues. Trimming took 4 bases from V and 0 from J; bases not matched to a gene: 2. Germline CDR1 is MNHEY and CDR2 is SVGAGI. V and J are TRBV6-5 and TRBJ1-1; 7 nucleotides line up with TRBD1. The sequence was collected from a female donor with papillary thyroid cancer or a benign thyroid nodule (not recorded which). Some clones in this sample may be carry-over from other donors' samples. Sequences were obtained from blood. The CDR3, as DNA: TGTGCCAGCAGTTTACAGGGGCTGAACACTGAAGCTTTCTTT. It yields the protein CASSLQGLNTEAFF.